This T cell receptor (beta chain) comes out of a study of T-cell reconstitution after alpha-beta-depleted transplantation in children. Points from the study as a whole: T cells produced anew were the main source of T-cell counts and diversity one year after transplant.

This clonotype was observed at least ten times. The antigen remains unidentified. Using unique molecular identifiers, the investigators prepared the TCRbeta library. TCRdb called the PCR reads again in MiXCR, with one record for every CDR3 protein. Among approximately 70,000 distinct CDR3 sequences, 4.9% were seen once, and the ten largest hold 15% to 20%. The clonotype originates from a boy in the first two years of life who had a stem cell transplant for acute myeloid leukemia, so the T cells may come from the graft donor. The material was PBMCs, mostly from graft donor cells, obtained 180 days after TCRalphabeta/CD19-depleted stem cell transplant.

CDR3 DNA: TGTGCCAGCAGCCTCCTAGCGGGGGCCCTCGGCGGGGAGCTGTTTTTT. Encoded protein: CASSLLAGALGGELFF. The chain joins TRBV7-9 to TRBJ2-2; 10 bases match TRBD2. V was clipped by 5 bases and J by 7 bases; unmatched bases: 10. The CDR3 is made up of 16 amino acids. The germline V gene has CDR1 SEHNR and CDR2 FQNEAQ (reference sequence).